This TCR beta chain was sequenced during a study of blood T cell repertoires in COVID-19. About the research overall: Some COVID-19 samples were acute and others convalescent; all came from the United States, Italy and Spain. From T cells, B-cell-depleted T cells, or PBMCs came the material, which was cDNA or gDNA.

Original processing methods: Amplifying reference gene primers gave estimates of nucleated cell counts. Method: immunoSEQ multiplex PCR; TCRdb's copy keeps in-frame clones and lacks some. That table gives V, J and clone size, and the DNA gave D and trimming. The sample shows 55,000 to 80,000 clones, around 80% of them seen only once. This CDR3 contains 12 residues. Looked up from germline, CDR1 is MDHEN and CDR2 is SYDVKM. V lost 10 bases and J lost 2, with 12 bases in between. The receptor was derived from a man between 60 and 70 years old with acute or convalescent COVID-19. Material: peripheral blood. The gene calls are TRBV28 and TRBJ2-7, with D tentatively TRBD2 (7 bases). For the CDR3, the DNA is TGTGCCACTAGAGGGGGGGCCTACGAGCAGTACTTC. It is translated as CATRGGAYEQYF.